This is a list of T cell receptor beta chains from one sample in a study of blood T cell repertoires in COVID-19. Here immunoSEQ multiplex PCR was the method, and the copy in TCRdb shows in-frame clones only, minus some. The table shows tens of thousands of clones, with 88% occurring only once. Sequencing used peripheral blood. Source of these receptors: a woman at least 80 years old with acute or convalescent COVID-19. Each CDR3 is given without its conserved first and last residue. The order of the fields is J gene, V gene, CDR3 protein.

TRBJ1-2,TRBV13,ASSSQGYYGYT
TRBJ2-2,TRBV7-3,ASSTRSGNTGELF
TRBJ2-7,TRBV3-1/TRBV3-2,ASRSGTAYEQY
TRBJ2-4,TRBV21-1,ASTRASGRSLAKNIQY
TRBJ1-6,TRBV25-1,ASSDTQGAHSPLH
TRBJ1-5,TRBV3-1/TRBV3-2,ASRTDNQGQPQH
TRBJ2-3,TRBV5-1,ASSLALAARGGTDTQY
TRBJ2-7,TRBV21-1,AEAGQGRAYEQY
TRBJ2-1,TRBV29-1,SVETGLSYNEQF
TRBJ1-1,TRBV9,ASSLDRVSREAF
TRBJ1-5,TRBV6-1,ASRLGTGGQSAQH
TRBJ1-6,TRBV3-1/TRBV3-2,ASSLASYNSPLH
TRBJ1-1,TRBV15,ATSRERGFVAEAF
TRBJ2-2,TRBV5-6,ASSLLAPMAGELF
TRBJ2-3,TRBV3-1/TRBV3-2,ASSLRLEGPDTQY
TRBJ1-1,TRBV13,AGLRQGPSGNTEAF
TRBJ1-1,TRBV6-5,ASRDRGGAEAF
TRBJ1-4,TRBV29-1,SASTLQGKLF
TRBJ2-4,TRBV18,ASSPVSVKTKNIQY
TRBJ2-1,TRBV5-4,ASSPRLATSYNEQF
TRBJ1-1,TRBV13,ASSTQQGAVNTEAF
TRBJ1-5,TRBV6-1,ASSEIGQWGQPQH
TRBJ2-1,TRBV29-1,SVDTGAGAYNEQF
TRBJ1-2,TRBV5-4,ASSLGQGGYYGYT
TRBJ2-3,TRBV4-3,ASSRYRVTDTQY
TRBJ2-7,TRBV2,ASSNLGGSRSEQY
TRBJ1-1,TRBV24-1,ATSDPARGSTEAF
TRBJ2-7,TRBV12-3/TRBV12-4,ASSLTGQGEQY
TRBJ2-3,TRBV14,ASSPRLAGATTDTQY
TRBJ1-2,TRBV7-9,ASSRGQGINYGYT
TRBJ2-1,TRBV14,ATERLAGGTSSAGGNEQF
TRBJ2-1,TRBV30,AWSAERNNEQF
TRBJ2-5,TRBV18,ASSPRRSETQY
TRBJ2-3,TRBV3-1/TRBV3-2,ASSSTRTGADTQY
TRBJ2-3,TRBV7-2,ASSSGTGGDTQY
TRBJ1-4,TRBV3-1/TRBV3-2,ASSRTGGNEKLF
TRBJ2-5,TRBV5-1,ASSGGTSGGVETQY
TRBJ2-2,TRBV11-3,ASSTVVGELF
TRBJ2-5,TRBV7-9,ASSLGIGGNTQETQY
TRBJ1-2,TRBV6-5,ASFPGQLSAGYT
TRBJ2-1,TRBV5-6,ASSSPGTGTYNEQF
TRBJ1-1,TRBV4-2,ASSQVGQTNTEAF
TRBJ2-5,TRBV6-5,ASTLGQVLETQY